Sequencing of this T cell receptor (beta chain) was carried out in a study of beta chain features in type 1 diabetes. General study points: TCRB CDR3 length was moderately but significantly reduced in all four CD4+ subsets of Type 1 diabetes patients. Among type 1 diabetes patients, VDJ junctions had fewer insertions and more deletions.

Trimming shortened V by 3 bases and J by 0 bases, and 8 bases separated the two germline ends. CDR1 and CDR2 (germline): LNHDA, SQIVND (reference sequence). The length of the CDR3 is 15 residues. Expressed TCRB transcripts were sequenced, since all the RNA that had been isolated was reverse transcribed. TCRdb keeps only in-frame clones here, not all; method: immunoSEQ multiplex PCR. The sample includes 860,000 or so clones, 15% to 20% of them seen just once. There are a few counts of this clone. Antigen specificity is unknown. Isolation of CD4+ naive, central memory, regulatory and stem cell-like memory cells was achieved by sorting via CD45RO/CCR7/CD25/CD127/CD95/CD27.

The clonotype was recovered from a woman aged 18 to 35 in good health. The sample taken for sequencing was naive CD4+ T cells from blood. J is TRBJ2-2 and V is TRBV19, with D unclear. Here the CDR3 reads CASSIQWTNTGELFF. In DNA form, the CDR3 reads TGTGCCAGTAGTATTCAGTGGACGAACACCGGGGAGCTGTTTTTT.